This TCR beta chain stems from a study of shared clonotypes between healthy human individuals. General study results and limits: Among donors, clonotype sharing was expected to be affected by sequencing depth.

Points on this clone: Its matching antigen is unknown.

CDR1 MNHEY and CDR2 SVGAGI come from the germline V gene. J gave up 14 bases and V 0 bases, and 12 bases lay outside the gene matches. The CDR3 loop spans 15 amino acids. Researchers sequenced unsorted PBMC DNA using ten immunoSEQ deep assay plates. Profiling relied on immunoSEQ multiplex PCR, and the TCRdb table lists in-frame clones only, not all of them. The repertoire holds about 600,000 clones, with 70% to 80% as singletons. V gene TRBV6-5 combines with J gene TRBJ2-1; 8 bases line up with TRBD2. This TCR came from a woman aged 40 to 50 in good health. Some clones in this sample may be carry-over from other donors' samples. Specimen: PBMCs. In DNA form, the CDR3 reads TGTGCCAGCAGTTACTCGAAGGCTAGCGGGCCGGATGAGTTCTTC. This gives the protein CASSYSKASGPDEFF.